Listed below are T cell receptor beta chains from one sample, sequenced in a study of cytomegalovirus exposure and HLA in healthy donors. Sequenced by immunoSEQ multiplex PCR; TCRdb stores in-frame clones only, minus some. The table includes 90,000 to 140,000 clones, 80% detected once. Sequencing used PBMCs. The receptors stem from a man aged 30 to 45 in good health and CMV-seropositive. The CDR3 runs from the conserved cysteine through the conserved F or W. The D gene is left open where the match is weak. Only some rows state a clone size, as once, few, many or a class for expanded clones.

NA	TRBD1	TRBV4-1	TRBJ1-1	TGCGCCAGCAGTACTACAGGGGGATGGACTGAAGCTTTCTTT	CASSTTGGWTEAFF
NA	NA	TRBV27	TRBJ1-6	TGTGCCAGCAGTTTAGGGCAGGGGAATTCACCCCTCCACTTT	CASSLGQGNSPLHF
once	TRBD1	TRBV13	TRBJ2-1	TGTGCCAGCAGCTCGTGGGACAGCTCCTACAATGAGCAGTTCTTC	CASSSWDSSYNEQFF
once	NA	TRBV4-1	TRBJ1-4	TGCGCCAGCAGCCAAGGGGAGGATGAAAAACTGTTTTTT	CASSQGEDEKLFF
NA	NA	TRBV19	TRBJ1-1	TGTGCCAGTACCCACTCTGGCACTGAAGCTTTCTTT	CASTHSGTEAFF
once	NA	TRBV2	TRBJ2-3	TGTGCCAGCGGTGAGCGAGGGTTATCGACAGATACGCAGTATTTT	CASGERGLSTDTQYF
once	NA	TRBV28	TRBJ2-2	TGTGCCAGCAGTTTGGGGGGGCTCCTCATCAAGGACACCGGGGAGCTGTTTTTT	CASSLGGLLIKDTGELFF
NA	NA	TRBV11-2	TRBJ1-1	TGTGCCAGCAGCTTAGGTACAGGTCTTGAAGCTTTCTTT	CASSLGTGLEAFF
few	NA	TRBV6-4	TRBJ2-2	TGTGCCAGCTCCGACAAGAACACCGGGGAGCTGTTTTTT	CASSDKNTGELFF
NA	TRBD1	TRBV28	TRBJ1-2	TGTGCCAGCAGTGCTCCCGGGACAGGGCCTGGCTACACCTTC	CASSAPGTGPGYTF
NA	NA	TRBV7-6	TRBJ1-2	TGTGCCAGCAGCCCCATGACGACAGGCTATGGCTACACCTTC	CASSPMTTGYGYTF
NA	TRBD2	TRBV28	TRBJ2-3	TGTGCCAGCAGGCCCAGACTAGCTGGAACAGATACGCAGTATTTT	CASRPRLAGTDTQYF
NA	TRBD1	TRBV10-3	TRBJ1-5	TGTGCCATCCGGACAGGGACTAATCAGCCCCAGCATTTT	CAIRTGTNQPQHF
once	TRBD2	TRBV30	TRBJ2-3	TGTGCCTGGAGGATGGGACTAGCGGGGGGAGCAGATACGCAGTATTTT	CAWRMGLAGGADTQYF
once	NA	TRBV6-5	TRBJ2-7	TGTGCCAGCAGTCCCGGCTCCGGGGTATGGAACGAGCAGTACTTC	CASSPGSGVWNEQYF
NA	NA	TRBV11-2	TRBJ1-2	TGTGCCAGCAGCTTGGGGGGGCTTGGCTACACCTTC	CASSLGGLGYTF